The next 32 T cell receptor beta chains were all read from a single sample in a study of cytomegalovirus exposure and HLA in healthy donors. Here immunoSEQ multiplex PCR was the method, and the copy in TCRdb shows in-frame clones only, minus some. The table lists about 310,000 clones, roughly 87% of them singletons. Sequenced sample: PBMCs. These receptors came from a man aged 25-45 years in good health and CMV-seronegative.

V gene TRBV7-8 combines with J gene TRBJ1-4; the D gene is possibly TRBD1 (5 bases). CDR3 size: 13 residues. Per the germline V gene, CDR1 is SGHVS and CDR2 is FQNEAQ. V dropped 8 bases and J dropped 6 bases, with 13 bases sitting between them. The CDR3, as DNA: TGTGCCAGCCAGGCAGGGTTTGATGAAAAACTGTTTTTT. Its translation: CASQAGFDEKLFF.

A single count supports this clone. The chain has TRBV15 and TRBJ2-5; 15 nucleotides line up with TRBD2. The CDR3 runs to 16 residues. Looked up from germline, CDR1 is LNHNV and CDR2 is YYDKDF (reference sequence). V lost 6 bases to trimming and J lost 2 bases; unmatched junction nucleotides: 4. CDR3 DNA: TGTGCCACCAGATCGGGACTAGCGGGGGGTCAAGAGACCCAGTACTTC. This translates into CATRSGLAGGQETQYF. The variable domain in full, completed from reference TRBV15 and TRBJ2-5, reads DAMVIQNPRYQVTQFGKPVTLSCSQTLNHNVMYWYQQKSSQAPKLLFHYYDKDFNNEADTPDNFQSRRPNTSFCFLDIRSPGLGDTAMYLCATRSGLAGGQETQYFGPGTRLLVL.

The chain uses TRBV30 and TRBJ2-3; TRBD2 might be the D (6 bases). The CDR3 contains 15 residues. Deletions cut 1 base from V and 1 base from J, with 12 bases between. In germline, CDR1 is GTSNPN, CDR2 SVGIG (reference sequence). The CDR3 DNA follows: TGTGCCTGGAGTGAAGGAGGGGCTGGCACAGATACGCAGTATTTT. Residues: CAWSEGGAGTDTQYF.

CDR3 in DNA: TGCGCCAGCAGCCAAGATTCGGGGACAAACTCCTACGAGCAGTACTTC. This sequence encodes CASSQDSGTNSYEQYF. The chain has TRBV4-3 and TRBJ2-7, with D maybe TRBD1 (6 bases). Between the trimmed V and J ends, which lost 0 bases and 0 bases, there was a span of 12 bases. This CDR3 is 16 amino acids long. Germline V gene sequence: CDR1 LGHNA, CDR2 YSLEER.

This chain connects TRBV13 to TRBJ2-1, with D unclear. The V end lost 5 bases, the J end lost 0 bases, and 11 bases lay between the germline ends. The germline V gene has CDR1 PRHDT and CDR2 FYEKMQ (reference sequence). The CDR3 has 15 amino acids. CDR3 in amino acids: CASSPPFSSYNEQFF. The CDR3 DNA sequence: TGTGCCAGCAGCCCTCCTTTCAGCTCCTACAATGAGCAGTTCTTC.

This clone was counted once. The chain joins TRBV27 to TRBJ2-1; 8 nucleotides align to TRBD1. CDR3 length: 15 residues. Per the germline V gene, CDR1 is MNHEY and CDR2 is SMNVEV (reference sequence). Trimming removed 5 bases from V and 7 bases from J; junction bases left unmatched: 10. This chain's CDR3 is CASSPTGENYNEQFF. The CDR3 DNA sequence: TGTGCCAGCAGTCCGACAGGGGAGAATTATAATGAGCAGTTCTTC.

The chain uses TRBV19 and TRBJ1-1, with D tentatively TRBD1 (5 bases). The CDR3 runs 16 residues. Trimming stripped 9 bases from V and 0 bases from J, with 20 bases between. CDR1 is LNHDA and CDR2 is SQIVND in the germline V gene (reference sequence). The CDR3 reads CASRISDRRVNTEAFF. CDR3 DNA: TGTGCCAGCAGGATTTCAGACAGACGAGTGAACACTGAAGCTTTCTTT.

The rearrangement links TRBV6-6 to TRBJ2-7, with 7 bases lining up with TRBD1. The trim removed 2 bases at V and 0 bases at J, leaving 7 bases unmatched. Germline CDR1 MNHNY, CDR2 SVGAGI (reference sequence). The CDR3 runs 16 residues. CDR3 DNA: TGTGCCAGCAGTTACGACGACAGGGCGAACTCCTACGAGCAGTACTTC. Its translation: CASSYDDRANSYEQYF.

The chain joins TRBV4-3 to TRBJ1-5; D uncertain. The CDR3 spans 13 residues. The V end was cut by 0 bases, the J end by 3 bases, with 3 bases between. Germline assignment: CDR1 LGHNA and CDR2 YSLEER. This CDR3 is CASSQDINQPQHF. CDR3 DNA sequence: TGCGCCAGCAGCCAAGACATCAATCAGCCCCAGCATTTT.

This clone appeared once. This chain joins TRBV4-1 and TRBJ2-3; D is uncertain. Germline V CDR1 and CDR2: MGHRA, YSYEKL. The CDR3 loop spans 16 amino acids. Trimming took off 1 base at V and 2 bases at J, with 13 bases between the two ends. CDR3 in amino acids: CASSQVGELFTDTQYF. The CDR3 DNA follows: TGCGCCAGCAGCCAAGTTGGAGAGCTTTTCACAGATACGCAGTATTTT.

In the case of this clone: This sample also contains other DNA sequences that code for the same CDR3. The chain has TRBV27 and TRBJ2-7, with D uncertain. Germline CDR1 and CDR2: MNHEY and SMNVEV (reference sequence). The CDR3 totals 13 residues. V lost 3 bases to trimming and J lost 1 base, with 7 bases between them. CDR3 nucleotides: TGTGCCAGCAGTTTTGGGCAGTCCTACGAGCAGTACTTC. Its protein is CASSFGQSYEQYF.

The V call is TRBV19, the J call TRBJ2-7; TRBD1 matches at 8 bases. Trimming took 5 bases from V and 3 from J; bases not matched to a gene: 6. CDR3 length equals 14 residues. Germline V gene sequence: CDR1 LNHDA, CDR2 SQIVND (reference sequence). The chain's CDR3 is CASSAGTGRYEQYF. CDR3 in DNA: TGTGCCAGTAGTGCCGGGACAGGTCGCTACGAGCAGTACTTC.

The chain has TRBV7-9 and TRBJ1-2; TRBD1 agrees at 7 bases. The germline CDR1 and CDR2 sequences are SEHNR and FQNEAQ (reference sequence). The CDR3 spans 18 residues. V trimming: 5 bases; J trimming: 0 bases; junction bases outside the gene matches: 15. This chain's CDR3 is CASSPLRQGPGANYGYTF. DNA of the CDR3: TGTGCCAGCAGCCCACTCAGACAGGGCCCCGGAGCTAACTATGGCTACACCTTC.

Note on this clone: At the DNA level, this CDR3 is encoded by other sequences in the same sample as well. This chain connects TRBV7-9 to TRBJ1-6; TRBD1 might be the D (5 bases). Germline V gives CDR1 SEHNR, CDR2 FQNEAQ (reference sequence). The CDR3 runs to 14 residues. The ends were cut back, 5 bases at V and 7 bases at J, with 12 bases in the middle. The chain's CDR3 is CASSPGQGNSPLHF. The CDR3 bases are TGTGCCAGCAGCCCAGGACAAGGCAATTCACCCCTCCACTTT.

The chain has TRBV27 and TRBJ2-1, with 8 bases aligning to TRBD1. Germline V gives CDR1 MNHEY, CDR2 SMNVEV (reference sequence). The CDR3 spans 17 residues. The J segment lost 6 bases and the V segment lost 4 bases, leaving 14 bases of the junction unmatched. CDR3 residues: CASSYSAQGAIFNEQFF. In nucleotides, the CDR3 is TGTGCCAGCAGTTACAGTGCCCAGGGGGCTATCTTCAATGAGCAGTTCTTC.

In its sample, this clone was seen once. The chain links TRBV5-1 to TRBJ2-2; D gene uncertain. This CDR3 has 15 amino acids. Germline CDR1 is SGHRS and CDR2 is YFSETQ. V was shortened by 5 bases and J by 0 bases, with 11 bases between the two germline ends. Here the CDR3 reads CASRATTANTGELFF. Here the CDR3 DNA reads TGCGCCAGCAGAGCCACCACTGCGAACACCGGGGAGCTGTTTTTT.

This clone was picked up one time. The genes are TRBV7-8 and TRBJ1-1; TRBD1 matches at 7 bases. In germline, CDR1 is SGHVS, CDR2 FQNEAQ. CDR3 length: 14 amino acids. Germline trimming cut 3 bases from V and 5 bases from J; bases unmatched to any gene: 6. The CDR3 sequence: CASSLRQGGTEAFF. For the CDR3, the DNA is TGTGCCAGCAGCTTGCGACAGGGTGGGACTGAAGCTTTCTTT.

This chain joins TRBV29-1 and TRBJ1-2; D is unresolved. The CDR3 has 11 residues. Per the germline V gene, CDR1 is SQVTM and CDR2 is ANQGSEA. Trimming took off 5 bases at V and 1 base at J, with 5 bases between the two ends. The CDR3 nucleotides read TGCAGCGTTCAGAATAACTATGGCTACACCTTC. Translation gives CSVQNNYGYTF.

The V gene is TRBV6-1, the J gene TRBJ1-1; maybe TRBD1 (6 bases). CDR1 is MNHNS, CDR2 SASEGT, per germline. The length of the CDR3 is 13 residues. V shed 1 base and J shed 4 bases, with 7 bases lying between them. The CDR3 spells CASSEGGPTEAFF. CDR3 DNA sequence: TGTGCCAGCAGTGAAGGGGGGCCCACTGAAGCTTTCTTT.

This clone was counted once. The chain is built from TRBV19 and TRBJ2-2; TRBD1 aligns across 7 bases. Germline values: CDR1 LNHDA, CDR2 SQIVND (reference sequence). Trimming took 7 bases from V and 0 from J; bases not matched to a gene: 2. The CDR3 is 14 amino acids. CDR3 in amino acids: CASKRGPNTGELFF. CDR3 bases: TGTGCCAGTAAAAGGGGGCCGAACACCGGGGAGCTGTTTTTT. The full variable domain, with the rest looked up from reference TRBV19 and TRBJ2-2, is DGGITQSPKYLFRKEGQNVTLSCEQNLNHDAMYWYRQDPGQGLRLIYYSQIVNDFQKGDIAEGYSVSREKKESFPLTVTSAQKNPTAFYLCASKRGPNTGELFFGEGSRLTVL.

The rearrangement uses TRBV19 and TRBJ2-1; 8 bases agree with TRBD2. CDR1 is LNHDA, CDR2 SQIVND, per germline (reference sequence). V shed 4 bases and J 7 bases; nucleotides not matched to a gene: 3. The CDR3 runs 13 residues. The CDR3, as DNA: TGTGCCAGTAGTAGGGGCGGGGGGAATGAGCAGTTCTTC. Protein product: CASSRGGGNEQFF.

This clone was found many times. This chain uses TRBV6-8 with TRBJ1-3, with a tentative D call TRBD1 (5 bases). Germline V gene sequence: CDR1 MNHGY, CDR2 SAAAGT. The CDR3 has 15 amino acids. V was cut by 2 bases and J by 4 bases, with 12 bases left in between. The CDR3 DNA sequence: TGTGCCAGCAGTTACCCGATCAGGGAAGGAAACACCATATATTTT. Amino acids: CASSYPIREGNTIYF.

This clone occurred a few times. The chain has TRBV5-1 and TRBJ2-1, with TRBD2 identical over 10 bases. The V and J ends lost 7 bases and 0 bases, in that order; junction bases with no gene match: 7. Germline V gene data show CDR1 as SGHRS and CDR2 as YFSETQ. The CDR3 covers 16 residues. CDR3 bases: TGCGCCAGCGCTAGCGGGGGCCTAAGCTCCTACAATGAGCAGTTCTTC. Its translation is CASASGGLSSYNEQFF.

This sequence joins TRBV7-8 and TRBJ2-1; D remains ambiguous. Germline lookup yields CDR1 SGHVS and CDR2 FQNEAQ. The CDR3 runs to 12 residues. V was clipped by 8 bases and J by 3 bases, with 8 bases between them. The CDR3: CASGPGYNEQFF. The CDR3 nucleotides are TGTGCCAGCGGCCCAGGCTACAATGAGCAGTTCTTC.

This chain links TRBV7-9 with TRBJ2-7, with 7 positions matching TRBD1. V shed 5 bases, J shed 0 bases, and the junction held 1 base outside the gene matches. This CDR3 spans 13 amino acids. Per the germline V gene, CDR1 is SEHNR and CDR2 is FQNEAQ (reference sequence). In DNA form, the CDR3 reads TGTGCCAGCAGCCGACAGGGCTCCTACGAGCAGTACTTC. Translated, it gives CASSRQGSYEQYF.

The chain links TRBV6-1 to TRBJ1-5, with D uncertain. The V gene's germline CDR1 is MNHNS and CDR2 SASEGT. The CDR3 runs to 15 residues. Trimming cost V 10 bases and J 1 base, with 17 bases left between them. CDR3 loop: CATVIQPQSNQPQHF. CDR3 nucleotide sequence: TGTGCCACCGTAATACAGCCTCAAAGCAATCAGCCCCAGCATTTT.

The J gene is TRBJ2-5, the V gene TRBV7-6, with D perhaps TRBD2 (5 bases). Germline CDR1 SGHVS, CDR2 FNYEAQ. CDR3 size: 13 residues. The germline V and J ends were trimmed by 5 bases and 4 bases, with 11 bases remaining between them. The CDR3 reads CASSQTRIETQYF. The CDR3, as DNA: TGTGCCAGCAGCCAAACTAGGATAGAGACCCAGTACTTC.

This CDR3 reads CASSYTDRVVYEQYF. CDR3 bases: TGTGCCAGCAGTTATACTGACAGGGTGGTCTACGAGCAGTACTTC. This chain links TRBV6-5 with TRBJ2-7; TRBD1 matches 7 bases. The trim removed 3 bases at V and 3 bases at J, leaving 8 bases unmatched. The CDR3 is 15 residues long. CDR1 MNHEY and CDR2 SVGAGI come from the germline V gene.

Of note for this clone: The sample holds other DNA sequences that translate to the same CDR3. The rearrangement uses TRBV7-2 and TRBJ1-2; 8 bases align to TRBD1. The length of the CDR3 is 14 residues. Germline-derived CDR1 and CDR2 are SGHTA and FQGNSA. The J segment lost 4 bases and the V segment lost 5 bases, leaving 6 bases of the junction unmatched. CDR3 DNA: TGTGCCAGCAGCCTTGGACAGGGAAGCTATGGCTACACCTTC. Translation gives CASSLGQGSYGYTF.

The chain recombines TRBV6-5 with TRBJ2-7, with 8 bases fitting TRBD2. This CDR3 contains 14 residues. Germline CDR1 is MNHEY and CDR2 is SVGAGI. V was pared by 8 bases and J by 5 bases, with 11 bases of the junction left unmatched. CDR3 bases: TGTGCCAGCTCCCCTACGGGGGGGGTCAACGAGCAGTACTTC. It yields the protein CASSPTGGVNEQYF.

The CDR3 bases are TGTGCCAGCAGCCTACGCAGAGGGGGCCTAAACACCATATATTTT. This gives the protein CASSLRRGGLNTIYF. V is TRBV11-2 and J is TRBJ1-3, with 7 positions matching TRBD1. Germline V lookup: CDR1 SGHAT, CDR2 FQNNGV. This CDR3 spans 15 amino acids. J gave up 6 bases and V 5 bases, and 10 bases lay outside the gene matches.

The rearrangement links TRBV7-2 to TRBJ1-2; 8 nucleotides agree with TRBD1. Looked up from germline, CDR1 is SGHTA and CDR2 is FQGNSA. CDR3 length: 14 amino acids. J lost 4 bases, V lost 5 bases, and 6 bases had no gene match. This CDR3 reads CASSAGGAGYGYTF. The CDR3 nucleotides read TGTGCCAGCAGCGCAGGGGGCGCCGGCTATGGCTACACCTTC.